This T cell receptor beta chain was identified during a study of blood T cells in healthy people across ages. Overall study findings and caveats: Greater diversity and more naive CD4+ cells were seen in long-lived donors than in aged donors. Roughly linearly, TCR beta diversity per million T cells fell as age increased. No one knew whether donors had CMV, which possibly confounded expanded clonotype changes.

This clonotype appeared many times. Its specificity is not known. Germline trimming cut 3 bases from V and 7 bases from J; bases unmatched to any gene: 15. Germline CDR1 MGHDK, CDR2 SYGVNS. This CDR3 is 16 amino acids long. Isolated per sample were at least 6 million PBMCs. A second about 7 to 11 cycle PCR used barcoded and J-beta primers. MiXCR, applied by TCRdb to the 5' RACE reads, yields one record per CDR3 protein. Altogether some 1.7 million distinct CDR3 sequences are present, about 30% being singletons, with the ten largest covering 6.5% to 8.5%. The V gene is TRBV25-1, the J gene TRBJ2-7; 7 nucleotides agree with TRBD2. The specimen was blood. This sequence originates from a woman aged 25 to 45 in good health. The CDR3 DNA is TGTGCCAGCAGTGACCTCACAATGTTTGGCGGGAGAGAGCAGTACTTC. This translates into CASSDLTMFGGREQYF.